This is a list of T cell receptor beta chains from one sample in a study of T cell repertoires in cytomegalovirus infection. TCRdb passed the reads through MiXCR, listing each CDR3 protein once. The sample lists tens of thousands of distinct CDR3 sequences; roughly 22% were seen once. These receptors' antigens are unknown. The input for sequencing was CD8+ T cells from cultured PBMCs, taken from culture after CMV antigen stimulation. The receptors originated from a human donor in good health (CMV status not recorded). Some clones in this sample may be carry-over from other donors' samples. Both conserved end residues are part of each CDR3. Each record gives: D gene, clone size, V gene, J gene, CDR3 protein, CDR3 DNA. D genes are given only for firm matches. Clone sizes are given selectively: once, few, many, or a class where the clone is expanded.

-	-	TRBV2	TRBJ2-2	CASNRPRQATSNTGELFF	TGTGCCAGCAACCGGCCCCGGCAGGCCACCTCAAACACCGGGGAGCTGTTTTTT
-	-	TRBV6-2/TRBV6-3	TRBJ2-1	CASTLGRLDYNEQFF	TGTGCCAGCACCCTAGGGAGGTTGGATTACAATGAGCAGTTCTTC
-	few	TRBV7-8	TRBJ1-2	CASSLGQGNYGYTF	TGTGCCAGCAGCTTGGGGCAGGGCAACTATGGCTACACCTTC
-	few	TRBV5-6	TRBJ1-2	CASRHGRDGYTF	TGTGCCAGCAGACATGGGCGGGATGGCTACACCTTC
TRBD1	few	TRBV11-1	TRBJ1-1	CASSRDRGPNTEAFF	TGTGCCAGCAGCCGGGACAGGGGGCCGAACACTGAAGCTTTCTTT
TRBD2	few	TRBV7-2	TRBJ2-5	CASSLGLAVQETQYF	TGTGCCAGCAGCTTAGGACTAGCGGTTCAAGAGACCCAGTACTTC
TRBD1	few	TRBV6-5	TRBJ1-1	CASSVDRAWTEAFF	TGTGCCAGCAGTGTTGACAGGGCTTGGACTGAAGCTTTCTTT
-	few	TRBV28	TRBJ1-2	CASRLPLNYGYTF	TGTGCCAGCAGGCTCCCGTTGAACTATGGCTACACCTTC
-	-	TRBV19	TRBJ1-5	CASNRQGNQPQHF	TGTGCCAGTAACAGACAGGGCAATCAGCCCCAGCATTTT
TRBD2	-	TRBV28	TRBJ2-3	CASSTLSGGRGTDTQYF	TGTGCCAGCAGTACCCTGTCGGGGGGGCGCGGCACAGATACGCAGTATTTT
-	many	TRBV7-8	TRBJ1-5	CASSLAGLRGQPQHF	TGTGCCAGCAGCTTAGCCGGGTTAAGGGGTCAGCCCCAGCATTTT
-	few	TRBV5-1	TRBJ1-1	CASSLPSTEAFF	TGCGCCAGCAGCTTGCCGAGCACTGAAGCTTTCTTT
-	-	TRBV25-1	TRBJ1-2	CASSVGIYGYTF	TGTGCCAGCAGTGTCGGAATCTATGGCTACACCTTC
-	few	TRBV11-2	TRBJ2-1	CVTRGRWGTSSYNEQFF	TGTGTTACTCGGGGCAGGTGGGGCACGAGCTCCTACAATGAGCAGTTCTTC
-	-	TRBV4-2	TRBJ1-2	CASSQDRDRGDGYTF	TGTGCCAGCAGCCAAGATAGGGACCGAGGAGATGGCTACACCTTC
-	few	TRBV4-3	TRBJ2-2	CASSHPGQGSSTGELFF	TGCGCCAGCAGCCACCCTGGGCAGGGGTCGAGCACCGGGGAGCTGTTTTTT
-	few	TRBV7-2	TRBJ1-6	CASSLPDRNSPLHF	TGTGCCAGCAGCTTACCCGACCGTAATTCACCCCTCCACTTT
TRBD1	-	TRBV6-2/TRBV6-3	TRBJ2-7	CASSRDRHEQYF	TGTGCCAGCAGCAGGGACAGGCACGAGCAGTACTTC
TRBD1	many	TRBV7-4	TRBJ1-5	CASSPTDRGRNVIRGYSNQPQHF	TGTGCCAGCAGCCCTACGGACAGGGGGCGGAATGTGATACGGGGCTATAGCAATCAGCCCCAGCATTTT
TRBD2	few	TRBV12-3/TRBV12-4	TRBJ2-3	CASSRSGGEEYF	TGTGCCAGCAGTCGTAGCGGGGGGGAAGAGTATTTT
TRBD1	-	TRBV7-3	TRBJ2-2	CASSPTGGNTGELFF	TGTGCCAGCAGCCCCACAGGGGGCAACACCGGGGAGCTGTTTTTT
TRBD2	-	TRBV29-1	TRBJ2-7	CSTGLAGASSYEQYF	TGCAGCACGGGACTAGCGGGGGCGAGCTCCTACGAGCAGTACTTC
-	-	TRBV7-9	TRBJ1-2	CASSLATETNYGYTF	TGTGCCAGCAGCTTGGCGACAGAGACTAACTATGGCTACACCTTC
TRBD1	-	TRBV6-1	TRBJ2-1	CASSGTGISEQFF	TGTGCCAGCAGTGGGACAGGGATCAGTGAGCAGTTCTTC
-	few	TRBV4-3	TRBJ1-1	CASSQEGEVAEAFF	TGCGCCAGCAGCCAAGAGGGGGAGGTGGCTGAAGCTTTCTTT
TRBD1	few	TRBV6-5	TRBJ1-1	CASSDRGFRDTEAFF	TGTGCCAGCAGTGACAGGGGTTTCAGGGACACTGAAGCTTTCTTT
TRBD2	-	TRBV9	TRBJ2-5	CASSSSGEGETQYF	TGTGCCAGCAGCTCCAGCGGGGAGGGAGAGACCCAGTACTTC
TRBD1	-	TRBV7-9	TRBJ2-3	CAKGGTGATDTQYF	TGTGCCAAAGGGGGGACAGGGGCGACAGATACGCAGTATTTT
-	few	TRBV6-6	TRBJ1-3	CASTSPGRTVSGNTIYF	TGTGCCAGCACCTCCCCGGGCCGCACCGTCTCTGGAAACACCATATATTTT
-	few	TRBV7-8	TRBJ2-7	CASSLAAGSSYEQYF	TGTGCCAGCAGCTTAGCGGCAGGGAGCTCCTACGAGCAGTACTTC
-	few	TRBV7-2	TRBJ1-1	CASSLGRFEAFF	TGTGCCAGCAGCCTTGGGAGATTTGAAGCTTTCTTT
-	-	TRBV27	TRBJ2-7	CASSLKTHSYEQYF	TGTGCCAGCAGTTTAAAGACGCATTCCTACGAGCAGTACTTC
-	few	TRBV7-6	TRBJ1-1	CASSLVVGGTEAFF	TGTGCCAGCAGCTTGGTTGTGGGAGGCACTGAAGCTTTCTTT
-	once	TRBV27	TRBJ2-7	CASRGAYEQYF	TGTGCCAGCCGTGGGGCCTACGAGCAGTACTTC
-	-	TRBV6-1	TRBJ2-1	CASSESELYNEQFF	TGTGCCAGCAGTGAGTCAGAGCTTTACAATGAGCAGTTCTTC